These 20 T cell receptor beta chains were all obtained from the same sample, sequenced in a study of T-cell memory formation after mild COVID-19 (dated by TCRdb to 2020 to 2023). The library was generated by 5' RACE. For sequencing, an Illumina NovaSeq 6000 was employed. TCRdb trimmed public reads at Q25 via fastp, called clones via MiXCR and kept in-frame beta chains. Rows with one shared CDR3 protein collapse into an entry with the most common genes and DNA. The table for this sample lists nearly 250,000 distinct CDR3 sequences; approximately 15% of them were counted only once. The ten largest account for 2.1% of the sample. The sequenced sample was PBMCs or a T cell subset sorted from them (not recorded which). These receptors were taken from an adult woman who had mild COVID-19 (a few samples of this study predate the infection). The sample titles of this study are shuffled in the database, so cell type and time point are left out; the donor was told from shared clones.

The CDR3 is CASSLDLEREFF. The DNA of the CDR3 is TGCGCCAGCAGCTTGGATCTAGAAAGGGAGTTCTTC. This sequence joins TRBV5-1 and TRBJ2-1, with D unresolved. With 0 bases removed from V and 14 bases from J, the gap between germline ends came to 12 bases. The CDR3 extends over 12 amino acids. Germline values: CDR1 SGHRS, CDR2 YFSETQ.

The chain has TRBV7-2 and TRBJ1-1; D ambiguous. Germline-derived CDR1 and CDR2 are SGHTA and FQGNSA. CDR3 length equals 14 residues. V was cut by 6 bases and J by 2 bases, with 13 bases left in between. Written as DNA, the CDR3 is TGTGCCAGCAGGCCAAAGGGTGGTAACACTGAAGCTTTCTTT. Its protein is CASRPKGGNTEAFF.

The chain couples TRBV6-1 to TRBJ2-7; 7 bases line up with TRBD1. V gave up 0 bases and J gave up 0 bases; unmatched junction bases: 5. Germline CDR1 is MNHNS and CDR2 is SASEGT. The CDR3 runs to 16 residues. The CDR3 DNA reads TGTGCCAGCAGTGAAGCTTCAGGACAGGACTCCTACGAGCAGTACTTC. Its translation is CASSEASGQDSYEQYF.

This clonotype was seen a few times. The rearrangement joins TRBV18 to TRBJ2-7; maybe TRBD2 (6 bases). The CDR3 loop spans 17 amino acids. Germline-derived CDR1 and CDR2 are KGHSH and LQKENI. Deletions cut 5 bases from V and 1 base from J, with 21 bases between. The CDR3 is CASSASMSGGYSYEQYF. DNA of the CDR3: TGTGCCAGCTCAGCGAGCATGAGTGGGGGGTATTCCTACGAGCAGTACTTC.

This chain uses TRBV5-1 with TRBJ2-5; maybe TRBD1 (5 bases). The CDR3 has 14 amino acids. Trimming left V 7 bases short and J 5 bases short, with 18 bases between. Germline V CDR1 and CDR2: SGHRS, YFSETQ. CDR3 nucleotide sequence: TGCGCCAGCGGTATCCAGGGCGCCGGGGAGACCCAGTACTTC. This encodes CASGIQGAGETQYF.

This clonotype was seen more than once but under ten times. The CDR3, as DNA: TGCGCCAGCAGCTTAGGGGGCAAATCCTACAATGAGCAGTTCTTC. Amino acid sequence: CASSLGGKSYNEQFF. The V call is TRBV5-1, the J call TRBJ2-1, with 7 nucleotides matching TRBD1. V was pared by 2 bases and J by 1 base, with 3 bases of the junction left unmatched. This CDR3 is 15 amino acids long. Germline CDR1 reads SGHRS; CDR2 reads YFSETQ.

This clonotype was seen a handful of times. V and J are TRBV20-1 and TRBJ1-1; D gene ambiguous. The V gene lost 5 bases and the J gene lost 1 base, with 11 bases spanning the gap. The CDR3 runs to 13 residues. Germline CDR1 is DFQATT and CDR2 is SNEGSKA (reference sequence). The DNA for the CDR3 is TGCAGTGCTCCCCGCGGGTGGAACACTGAAGCTTTCTTT. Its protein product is CSAPRGWNTEAFF.

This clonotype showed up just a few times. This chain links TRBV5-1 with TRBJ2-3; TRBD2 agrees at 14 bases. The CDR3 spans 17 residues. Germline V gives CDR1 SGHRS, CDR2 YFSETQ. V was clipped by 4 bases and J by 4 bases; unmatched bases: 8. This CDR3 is CASSKGTSGSGADTQYF. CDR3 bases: TGCGCCAGCAGCAAAGGGACTAGCGGGAGTGGAGCAGATACGCAGTATTTT.

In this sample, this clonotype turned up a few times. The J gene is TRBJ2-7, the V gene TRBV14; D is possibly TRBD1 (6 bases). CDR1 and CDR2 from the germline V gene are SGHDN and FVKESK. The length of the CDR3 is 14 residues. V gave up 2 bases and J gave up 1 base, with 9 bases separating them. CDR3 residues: CASSQRTVSYEQYF. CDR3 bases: TGTGCCAGCAGCCAAAGGACAGTTTCCTACGAGCAGTACTTC.

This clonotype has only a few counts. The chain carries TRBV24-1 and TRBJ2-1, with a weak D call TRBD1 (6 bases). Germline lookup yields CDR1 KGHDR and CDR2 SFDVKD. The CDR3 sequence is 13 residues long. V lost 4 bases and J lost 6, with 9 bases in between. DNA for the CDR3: TGTGCCACCAGTGACCCGACAGGCAATGAGCAGTTCTTC. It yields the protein CATSDPTGNEQFF.

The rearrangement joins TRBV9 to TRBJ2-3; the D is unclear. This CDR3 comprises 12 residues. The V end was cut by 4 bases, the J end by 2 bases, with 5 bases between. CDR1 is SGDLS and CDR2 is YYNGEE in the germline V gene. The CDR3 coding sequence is TGTGCCAGCAGCAAACACACAGATACGCAGTATTTT. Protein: CASSKHTDTQYF.

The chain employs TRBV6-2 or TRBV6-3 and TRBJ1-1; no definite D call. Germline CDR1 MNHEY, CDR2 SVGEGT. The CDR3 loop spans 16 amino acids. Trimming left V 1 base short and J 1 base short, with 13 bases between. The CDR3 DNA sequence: TGTGCCAGCAGTTACTTGACTAACGGCCCGAACACTGAAGCTTTCTTT. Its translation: CASSYLTNGPNTEAFF.

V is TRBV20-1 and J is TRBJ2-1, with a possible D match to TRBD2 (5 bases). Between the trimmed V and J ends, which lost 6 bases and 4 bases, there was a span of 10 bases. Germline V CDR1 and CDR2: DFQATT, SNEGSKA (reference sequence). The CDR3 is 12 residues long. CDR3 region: CSARRGYNEQFF. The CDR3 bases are TGCAGTGCCCGTCGGGGATACAATGAGCAGTTCTTC.

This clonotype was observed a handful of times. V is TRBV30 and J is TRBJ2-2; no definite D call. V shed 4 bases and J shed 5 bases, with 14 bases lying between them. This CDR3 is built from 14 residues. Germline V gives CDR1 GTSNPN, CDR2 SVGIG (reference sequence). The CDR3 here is CAWMAGPMTGELFF. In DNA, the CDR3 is TGTGCCTGGATGGCAGGACCTATGACCGGGGAGCTGTTTTTT.

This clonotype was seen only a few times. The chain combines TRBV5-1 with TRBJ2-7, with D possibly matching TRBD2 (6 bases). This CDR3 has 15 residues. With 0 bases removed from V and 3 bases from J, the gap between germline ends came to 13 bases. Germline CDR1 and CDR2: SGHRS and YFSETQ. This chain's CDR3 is CASSLGTGVYYEQYF. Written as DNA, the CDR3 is TGCGCCAGCAGCTTGGGAACGGGAGTGTACTACGAGCAGTACTTC.

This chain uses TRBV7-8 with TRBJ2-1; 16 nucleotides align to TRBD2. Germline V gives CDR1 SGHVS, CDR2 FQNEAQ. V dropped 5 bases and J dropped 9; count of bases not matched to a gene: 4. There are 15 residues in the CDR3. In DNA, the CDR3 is TGTGCCAGCAGCGCGGGACTAGCGGGAGGGGTTGAGCAGTTCTTC. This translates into CASSAGLAGGVEQFF.

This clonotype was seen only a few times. The CDR3 is CSARVGTAYEQYF. The CDR3 bases are TGCAGTGCTAGAGTAGGGACAGCCTACGAGCAGTACTTC. This chain joins TRBV20-1 and TRBJ2-7, with 7 nucleotides matching TRBD1. Germline values: CDR1 DFQATT, CDR2 SNEGSKA (reference sequence). V lost 1 base and J lost 2; bases outside the gene matches: 2. The CDR3 is 13 residues long.

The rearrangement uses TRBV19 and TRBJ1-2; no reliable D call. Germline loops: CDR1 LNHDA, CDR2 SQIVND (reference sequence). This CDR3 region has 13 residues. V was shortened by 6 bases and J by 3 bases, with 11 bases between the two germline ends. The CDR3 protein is CASSHPGYYGYTF. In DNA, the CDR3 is TGTGCCAGTAGCCATCCGGGGTACTATGGCTACACCTTC.

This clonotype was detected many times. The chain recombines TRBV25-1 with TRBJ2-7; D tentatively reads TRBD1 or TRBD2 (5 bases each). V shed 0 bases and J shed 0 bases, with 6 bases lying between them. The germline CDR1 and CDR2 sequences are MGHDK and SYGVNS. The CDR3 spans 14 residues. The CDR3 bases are TGTGCCAGCAGTGAATATGGGGGCTCCTACGAGCAGTACTTC. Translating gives CASSEYGGSYEQYF.

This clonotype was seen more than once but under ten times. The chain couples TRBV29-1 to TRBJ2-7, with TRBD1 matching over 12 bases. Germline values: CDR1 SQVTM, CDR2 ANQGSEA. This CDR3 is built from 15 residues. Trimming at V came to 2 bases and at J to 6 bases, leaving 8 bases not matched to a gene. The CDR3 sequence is CSVEPGTGGGFEQYF. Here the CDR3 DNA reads TGCAGCGTTGAACCCGGGACAGGGGGCGGATTCGAGCAGTACTTC.